A single sample is the source of the 13 T cell receptor beta chains below, sequenced in a study of CD8+ T cells in alopecia areata. Reverse transcription of extracted RNA yielded cDNA, which provided the sequencing template. TCRdb's table, derived via immunoSEQ multiplex PCR, lists solely in-frame clones and lacks some. The table lists 100,000 to 150,000 clones, roughly 58% of them singletons. This specimen was CD4+ T cells sorted from blood, taken at week 0. All receptors derive from a human donor with alopecia areata.

This clone was recorded a few times. The J gene is TRBJ2-7, the V gene TRBV7-2, with D uncertain. The CDR3 totals 16 residues. The V gene's germline CDR1 is SGHTA and CDR2 FQGNSA. Trimming took off 5 bases at V and 5 bases at J, with 22 bases between the two ends. DNA of the CDR3: TGTGCCAGCAGCCCCCGGAATGGGGTGAGGTCGAACGAGCAGTACTTC. It is translated as CASSPRNGVRSNEQYF.

The V call is TRBV5-1, the J call TRBJ1-4; 10 positions match TRBD1. The V gene's germline CDR1 is SGHRS and CDR2 YFSETQ. The CDR3 runs to 19 residues. Trimming removed 0 bases from V and 3 bases from J; junction bases left unmatched: 11. DNA of the CDR3: TGCGCCAGCAGCTTGGAGCGGGACAGGGGTTTGCGCGCTAATGAAAAACTGTTTTTT. This sequence encodes CASSLERDRGLRANEKLFF.

This clone was counted between two and nine times. This rearrangement joins TRBV11-2 to TRBJ2-7; 10 bases are a match to TRBD1. The CDR3 length is 16 residues. V was clipped by 1 base and J by 5 bases; unmatched bases: 8. CDR1 SGHAT and CDR2 FQNNGV come from the germline V gene. CDR3 in DNA: TGTGCCAGCAGCTTAGTGGGGGGACAGGGGTTCGACGAGCAGTACTTC. Its protein product is CASSLVGGQGFDEQYF.

Comments on this clone: The sample holds other DNA sequences that translate to the same CDR3. The V call is TRBV27, the J call TRBJ2-7, with TRBD1 matching 7 bases. Germline lookup yields CDR1 MNHEY and CDR2 SMNVEV (reference sequence). Trimming removed 6 bases from V and 3 bases from J; junction bases left unmatched: 5. The CDR3 has 13 residues. CDR3 protein: CASRRQGLYEQYF. Written as DNA, the CDR3 is TGTGCCAGCAGAAGACAGGGCCTCTACGAGCAGTACTTC.

The chain carries TRBV7-3 and TRBJ1-3, with D uncertain. The CDR3 extends over 13 amino acids. V dropped 5 bases and J dropped 1 base, with 6 bases sitting between them. Per germline, CDR1 SGHTA and CDR2 FQGTGA. The CDR3 loop reads CASSPSSGNTIYF. For the CDR3, the DNA is TGTGCCAGCAGCCCTTCATCTGGAAACACCATATATTTT.

The chain links TRBV4-2 to TRBJ1-2; D is undetermined. The CDR3 contains 16 residues. V was pared by 1 base and J by 4 bases, with 16 bases between. Germline V gene lookup returns CDR1 LGHNA and CDR2 YNFKEQ. CDR3 coding DNA: TGTGCCAGCAGCCAAGGGTTGGGTAAAGATGGCTATGGCTACACCTTC. Protein sequence: CASSQGLGKDGYGYTF.

CDR3 in amino acids: CSVGGLDIQYF. The CDR3 DNA sequence: TGCAGCGTTGGGGGCTTGGACATTCAGTACTTC. V and J are TRBV29-1 and TRBJ2-4; tentative D call: TRBD1 (5 bases). The CDR3 spans 11 residues. V was trimmed by 4 bases and J by 8 bases, leaving 9 bases between them. CDR1 is SQVTM and CDR2 is ANQGSEA in the germline V gene.

The chain recombines TRBV6-6 with TRBJ1-5, with a tentative D call TRBD1 (5 bases). This CDR3 region has 14 residues. V lost 2 bases and J lost 7, with 12 bases in between. Germline CDR1 reads MNHNY; CDR2 reads SVGAGI (reference sequence). The CDR3 loop reads CASSYGGSTQPQHF. CDR3 coding DNA: TGTGCCAGCAGTTACGGGGGATCGACGCAGCCCCAGCATTTT.

The chain links TRBV6-5 to TRBJ1-1; D gene ambiguous. The V gene lost 5 bases and the J gene lost 1 base, with 8 bases spanning the gap. From germline, CDR1 is MNHEY and CDR2 SVGAGI. The CDR3 extends over 13 amino acids. The CDR3 region is CASSQNRNTEAFF. DNA of the CDR3: TGTGCCAGCAGTCAAAATCGGAACACTGAAGCTTTCTTT.

CDR3: CASSSSGQTVTYEQYF. CDR3 sequence (DNA): TGTGCCAGCAGTTCATCGGGACAGACAGTCACCTACGAGCAGTACTTC. The chain has TRBV28 and TRBJ2-7; 7 bases align to TRBD1. Germline CDR1 MDHEN, CDR2 SYDVKM. The CDR3 spans 16 residues. J was trimmed by 2 bases and V by 4 bases; bases with no gene match: 11. Combining the CDR3 with reference TRBV28 and TRBJ2-7 gives the whole variable domain DVKVTQSSRYLVKRTGEKVFLECVQDMDHENMFWYRQDPGLGLRLIYFSYDVKMKEKGDIPEGYSVSREKKERFSLILESASTNQTSMYLCASSSSGQTVTYEQYFGPGTRLTVT.

The chain employs TRBV7-2 and TRBJ2-7, with D unresolved. The V gene lost 3 bases and the J gene lost 2 bases, with 17 bases spanning the gap. The V gene's germline CDR1 is SGHTA and CDR2 FQGNSA. This CDR3 region has 16 residues. CDR3 DNA: TGTGCCAGCAGCTTTTCGGGTTCGGCCTACACCTACGAGCAGTACTTC. This gives the protein CASSFSGSAYTYEQYF.

This clone was seen only once. The gene calls are TRBV6-5 and TRBJ1-2; TRBD1 matches at 8 bases. The junction had 11 bases not matched to a gene; V was cut back by 7 bases and J by 4 bases. Germline loops: CDR1 MNHEY, CDR2 SVGAGI. CDR3 length equals 15 residues. DNA of the CDR3: TGTGCCAGCAAATGGGACAGGTTTGGAAGCTATGGCTACACCTTC. It encodes CASKWDRFGSYGYTF.

V is TRBV7-9 and J is TRBJ2-7; 8 bases line up with TRBD1. The V gene's germline CDR1 is SEHNR and CDR2 FQNEAQ (reference sequence). V lost 2 bases and J lost 2; bases outside the gene matches: 2. This CDR3 comprises 14 residues. The CDR3 spells CASSLSDRAYEQYF. DNA for the CDR3: TGTGCCAGCAGCTTATCGGACAGGGCCTACGAGCAGTACTTC.